This passage covers 25 T cell receptor beta chains from one sample sequenced in a study of cytomegalovirus exposure and HLA in healthy donors. This PCR relied on a set of 60 Vbeta primers and 13 Jbeta primers. TCRdb's copy holds only in-frame clones and misses some; the assay was immunoSEQ multiplex PCR. The sample lists some 200,000 clones, around 75% occurring once. Sequenced input: PBMCs. These receptors originate from a man aged 40-50 years in good health and CMV-seropositive.

This clone was picked up a small number of times. This chain joins TRBV7-8 and TRBJ2-5; TRBD1 agrees at 7 bases. Germline assignment: CDR1 SGHVS and CDR2 FQNEAQ. The CDR3 is 13 amino acids. J lost 2 bases, V lost 5 bases, and 2 bases had no gene match. The CDR3 sequence: CASSRQGQETQYF. Here the CDR3 DNA reads TGTGCCAGCAGCAGACAGGGACAAGAGACCCAGTACTTC.

The chain links TRBV6-5 to TRBJ1-1, with unresolved D. The CDR3 length is 13 residues. Between the trimmed V and J ends, which lost 6 bases and 1 base, there was a span of 9 bases. In germline, CDR1 is MNHEY, CDR2 SVGAGI. The CDR3 region has the DNA TGTGCCAGCAGCCCGCAGGCGAACACTGAAGCTTTCTTT. This translates into CASSPQANTEAFF.

This clone was recorded once. This chain connects TRBV27 to TRBJ2-7; 10 positions agree with TRBD1. V lost 5 bases, J lost 5 bases, and 6 bases stayed unmatched. In germline, CDR1 is MNHEY, CDR2 SMNVEV (reference sequence). The CDR3 runs to 14 residues. The CDR3 is CASSRQGAFDEQYF. The CDR3 DNA reads TGTGCCAGCAGTCGACAGGGGGCTTTTGACGAGCAGTACTTC.

The chain joins TRBV5-1 to TRBJ2-5, with a possible D match to TRBD2 (5 bases). CDR3 length equals 15 residues. Between the trimmed V and J ends, which lost 0 bases and 2 bases, there was a span of 11 bases. Germline V gene data show CDR1 as SGHRS and CDR2 as YFSETQ. CDR3 sequence (DNA): TGCGCCAGCAGCTTGGGCCCGGGGAAGCAAGAGACCCAGTACTTC. It specifies CASSLGPGKQETQYF.

The J gene is TRBJ2-2, the V gene TRBV19; 11 nucleotides agree with TRBD2. CDR1 is LNHDA, CDR2 SQIVND, per germline (reference sequence). The CDR3 runs to 15 residues. Trimming cost V 7 bases and J 7 bases; bases outside gene matches: 8. The CDR3 region is CASKDSGGGLGELFF. The DNA for the CDR3 is TGTGCCAGTAAGGATAGCGGGGGGGGTCTCGGGGAGCTGTTTTTT.

This clone was seen a few times. Other nucleotide sequences in the sample specify the same CDR3. This rearrangement joins TRBV6-1 to TRBJ2-7; 9 nucleotides line up with TRBD2. V gave up 4 bases and J gave up 0 bases; unmatched junction bases: 4. This CDR3 contains 15 residues. The V gene's germline CDR1 is MNHNS and CDR2 SASEGT. The CDR3 DNA follows: TGTGCCAGCAGTGGACTAGCGGTGTACTCCTACGAGCAGTACTTC. Its translation: CASSGLAVYSYEQYF.

The rearrangement uses TRBV30 and TRBJ2-3; D perhaps matches TRBD1 (5 bases). The V and J ends lost 0 bases and 4 bases respectively, with 11 bases between them. This CDR3 has 14 amino acids. The germline CDR1 and CDR2 sequences are GTSNPN and SVGIG (reference sequence). CDR3 sequence: CAWSVDRGPDTQYF. Written as DNA, the CDR3 is TGTGCCTGGAGTGTGGATAGGGGCCCAGATACGCAGTATTTT. The full variable domain, rest sourced from reference TRBV30 and TRBJ2-3, is SQTIHQWPATLVQPVGSPLSLECTVEGTSNPNLYWYRQAAGRGLQLLFYSVGIGQISSEVPQNLSASRPQDRQFILSSKKLLLSDSGFYLCAWSVDRGPDTQYFGPGTRLTVL.

The V gene is TRBV19, the J gene TRBJ1-1; D ambiguous. The CDR3 is 13 amino acids. V was shortened by 3 bases and J by 1 base, with 6 bases between the two germline ends. Germline values: CDR1 LNHDA, CDR2 SQIVND (reference sequence). The CDR3 region is CASSIFGNTEAFF. CDR3 DNA: TGTGCCAGTAGTATTTTCGGGAACACTGAAGCTTTCTTT.

This chain connects TRBV4-3 to TRBJ2-1, with D perhaps matching TRBD1 (7 bases). Trimming left V 0 bases short and J 7 bases short, with 13 bases between. CDR1 is LGHNA, CDR2 YSLEER, per germline. The length of the CDR3 is 15 residues. The CDR3 region is CASSQDIRGANEQFF. The CDR3 DNA is TGCGCCAGCAGCCAAGATATCAGGGGGGCAAATGAGCAGTTCTTC.

The J gene is TRBJ2-3, the V gene TRBV9, with TRBD1 matching over 9 bases. CDR1 is SGDLS, CDR2 YYNGEE, per germline. CDR3 length: 15 residues. Trimming removed 5 bases from V and 2 bases from J; junction bases left unmatched: 6. The chain's CDR3 is CASSWTGEPTDTQYF. The DNA of the CDR3 is TGTGCCAGCAGTTGGACAGGGGAGCCCACAGATACGCAGTATTTT.

V and J are TRBV5-4 and TRBJ2-3, with D perhaps matching TRBD2 (5 bases). The CDR3 runs to 18 residues. Between the trimmed V and J ends, which lost 0 bases and 4 bases, there was a span of 21 bases. Germline V CDR1 and CDR2: SGHNT, YYREEE (reference sequence). This CDR3 reads CASSLAPERSPLPDTQYF. DNA of the CDR3: TGTGCCAGCAGCTTGGCCCCAGAGCGGAGTCCGCTCCCAGATACGCAGTATTTT. Complete variable domain (other parts from reference TRBV5-4 and TRBJ2-3): ETGVTQSPTHLIKTRGQQVTLRCSSQSGHNTVSWYQQALGQGPQFIFQYYREEENGRGNFPPRFSGLQFPNYSSELNVNALELDDSALYLCASSLAPERSPLPDTQYFGPGTRLTVL.

The chain carries TRBV5-1 and TRBJ2-4, with D tentatively TRBD1 (7 bases). This CDR3 contains 22 residues. The V end lost 3 bases, the J end lost 1 base, and 32 bases lay between the germline ends. The germline CDR1 and CDR2 sequences are SGHRS and YFSETQ. CDR3 loop: CASSSAGLGGSSGVRAKNIQYF. The CDR3, as DNA: TGCGCCAGCAGCTCAGCGGGCCTAGGGGGCAGTTCTGGGGTTCGGGCCAAAAACATTCAGTACTTC.

This chain links TRBV7-9 with TRBJ2-7, with TRBD2 as a possible D gene (6 bases). CDR1 and CDR2 (germline): SEHNR, FQNEAQ (reference sequence). The CDR3 contains 15 residues. The germline V and J ends were trimmed by 4 bases and 2 bases, with 15 bases remaining between them. CDR3 residues: CASSSGTPPAYEQYF. CDR3 DNA: TGTGCCAGCAGCTCCGGGACTCCCCCAGCCTACGAGCAGTACTTC.

The chain has TRBV14 and TRBJ2-3, with 8 bases identical to TRBD2. J gave up 2 bases and V 0 bases, and 4 bases lay outside the gene matches. Germline CDR1 and CDR2: SGHDN and FVKESK. The CDR3 is 16 residues long. This CDR3 is CASSQDLAGATDTQYF. The DNA of the CDR3 is TGTGCCAGCAGCCAAGATCTAGCGGGTGCCACAGATACGCAGTATTTT.

In regard to this clone: The junction does not match germline at one end; this may be a read error. The chain links TRBV20-1 to TRBJ2-4; 9 bases are a match to TRBD1. This CDR3 comprises 11 residues. Germline V gives CDR1 DFQATT, CDR2 SNEGSKA (reference sequence). Here the CDR3 reads CSASPGTGNRF. The CDR3 nucleotides read TGCAGTGCTAGCCCCGGGACAGGGAATCGGTTC.

The chain recombines TRBV10-3 with TRBJ1-1; TRBD1 matches at 9 bases. There are 14 residues in the CDR3. CDR1 and CDR2 from the germline V gene are ENHRY and SYGVKD. The V segment lost 4 bases and the J segment 4 bases; nucleotides outside the gene matches: 4. The CDR3 loop reads CAISVVGQGTEAFF. The CDR3 bases are TGTGCCATCAGTGTGGTGGGACAGGGCACTGAAGCTTTCTTT.

This clone has a handful of counts. This chain uses TRBV6-5 with TRBJ1-5; no clear D. Germline CDR1 is MNHEY and CDR2 is SVGAGI. The ends were cut back, 7 bases at V and 4 bases at J, with 11 bases in the middle. The CDR3 spans 13 residues. CDR3 amino acids: CASTGSRNQPQHF. As DNA, the CDR3 is TGTGCCAGCACCGGGTCTCGAAATCAGCCCCAGCATTTT.

The genes are TRBV28 and TRBJ2-7; 9 nucleotides agree with TRBD1. V was pared by 3 bases and J by 2 bases, with 11 bases of the junction left unmatched. This CDR3 is 17 amino acids long. Germline CDR1 reads MDHEN; CDR2 reads SYDVKM. In DNA, the CDR3 is TGTGCCAGCAGTTTGTCTACCGGGACAGGGTTCCCCTACGAGCAGTACTTC. As protein: CASSLSTGTGFPYEQYF.

This clone was found a few times. J is TRBJ1-2 and V is TRBV18; D not certain. The V gene lost 2 bases and the J gene lost 3 bases, with 13 bases spanning the gap. Per the germline V gene, CDR1 is KGHSH and CDR2 is LQKENI. CDR3 length equals 15 residues. The CDR3 DNA is TGTGCCAGCTCACCAACCCTGAAGCCTGACTATGGCTACACCTTC. Its protein is CASSPTLKPDYGYTF.

This chain joins TRBV28 and TRBJ1-3; TRBD1 matches 7 bases. J was trimmed by 0 bases and V by 6 bases; bases with no gene match: 8. The CDR3 runs to 16 residues. Germline CDR1 and CDR2: MDHEN and SYDVKM. CDR3 loop: CASRPGTVSSGNTIYF. The CDR3 DNA sequence: TGTGCCAGCAGACCCGGGACAGTCAGCTCTGGAAACACCATATATTTT.

The V and J genes are TRBV7-2 and TRBJ1-3; 7 positions match TRBD1. V shed 6 bases and J 1 base; nucleotides not matched to a gene: 6. In germline, CDR1 is SGHTA, CDR2 FQGNSA. The CDR3 runs 15 residues. The CDR3 DNA reads TGTGCCAGCAGTCCTACAGGGGCTTCTGGAAACACCATATATTTT. This codes for CASSPTGASGNTIYF.

This rearrangement joins TRBV6-1 to TRBJ2-7, with D possibly matching TRBD2 (6 bases). CDR3 length: 13 amino acids. CDR1 and CDR2 (germline): MNHNS, SASEGT. Trimming took 4 bases from V and 2 from J, leaving 9 bases between them. The CDR3 region has the DNA TGTGCCAGCAGTGGACGGGGGACCTACGAGCAGTACTTC. Protein sequence: CASSGRGTYEQYF.

This chain connects TRBV5-1 to TRBJ1-2; D is uncertain. This CDR3 is 18 amino acids long. Per germline, CDR1 SGHRS and CDR2 YFSETQ. Trimming left V 0 bases short and J 1 base short, with 19 bases between. The CDR3 DNA reads TGCGCCAGCAGCTTGGTACAGATTCCACACGGGGATAACTATGGCTACACCTTC. Residues: CASSLVQIPHGDNYGYTF.

The chain uses TRBV11-2 and TRBJ2-5; 13 nucleotides match TRBD2. J lost 4 bases, V lost 4 bases, and 3 bases had no gene match. The CDR3 totals 15 residues. Germline V CDR1 and CDR2: SGHAT, FQNNGV. For the CDR3, the DNA is TGTGCCAGCAGCTGGACTAGCGGGGGCGCAGAGACCCAGTACTTC. Amino acid sequence: CASSWTSGGAETQYF.

The CDR3 bases are TGTGCCAGCAGTACAGGGGGCGGTGGTGAAAAACTGTTTTTT. It codes for CASSTGGGGEKLFF. The chain carries TRBV9 and TRBJ1-4; 9 bases align to TRBD1. CDR1 and CDR2 (germline): SGDLS, YYNGEE. The J segment lost 7 bases and the V segment lost 5 bases, leaving 6 bases of the junction unmatched. The CDR3 extends over 14 amino acids. Full variable domain (rest looked up from reference TRBV9 and TRBJ1-4): DSGVTQTPKHLITATGQRVTLRCSPRSGDLSVYWYQQSLDQGLQFLIQYYNGEERAKGNILERFSAQQFPDLHSELNLSSLELGDSALYFCASSTGGGGEKLFFGSGTQLSVL.